The 17 T cell receptor beta chains below all came from one sample that was sequenced in a study of T cells in Graves' hyperthyroidism and ophthalmopathy. Amplified TCR beta CDR3 regions came from RNA transcripts. The HTBI primer set drove a first-round RT-PCR of the TCR CDR3. Using its own MiXCR run on the multiplex PCR reads, TCRdb lists one record per CDR3 protein. The sample includes under 300,000 distinct CDR3 sequences, around 20% of them seen just once. Sequencing was carried out using blood. The receptor set was obtained from a man aged 30 to 45 with Graves' ophthalmopathy.

This clonotype was detected ten times or more. V usage is TRBV28 and J usage is TRBJ2-7, with D perhaps matching TRBD2 (7 bases). Trimming took 3 bases from V and 4 from J, leaving 13 bases between them. The CDR3 runs to 14 residues. Germline V gene lookup returns CDR1 MDHEN and CDR2 SYDVKM. CDR3 coding DNA: TGTGCCAGCAGTTTTGGGGGGGCGGTGTACGAGCAGTACTTC. Protein: CASSFGGAVYEQYF.

This clonotype was seen a handful of times. The chain couples TRBV5-6 to TRBJ1-5; D not certain. V gave up 2 bases and J gave up 1 base, with 7 bases separating them. CDR3 length: 14 residues. CDR1 and CDR2 from the germline V gene are SGHDT and YYEEEE. Here the CDR3 DNA reads TGTGCCAGCAGCTTTGGCGCCAGCAATCAGCCCCAGCATTTT. It is translated as CASSFGASNQPQHF. Full variable domain (rest looked up from reference TRBV5-6 and TRBJ1-5): DAGVTQSPTHLIKTRGQQVTLRCSPKSGHDTVSWYQQALGQGPQFIFQYYEEEERQRGNFPDRFSGHQFPNYSSELNVNALLLGDSALYLCASSFGASNQPQHFGDGTRLSIL.

The genes are TRBV20-1 and TRBJ2-1, with D tentatively TRBD2 (5 bases). The CDR3 is 11 amino acids. CDR1 DFQATT and CDR2 SNEGSKA come from the germline V gene (reference sequence). Trimming pared 5 bases from V and 9 bases from J, leaving 11 bases between. CDR3 amino acids: CSAPDYVEQFF. In DNA form, the CDR3 reads TGCAGTGCTCCCGACTACGTTGAGCAGTTCTTC.

This clonotype was seen only a few times. The V gene is TRBV12-3 or TRBV12-4, the J gene TRBJ1-6, with D unresolved. The CDR3 contains 13 residues. V lost 1 base and J lost 9, with 7 bases in between. CDR3 loop: CASSLGSSSPLHF. The CDR3 bases are TGTGCCAGCAGTTTAGGGTCTTCTTCACCCCTCCACTTT.

V and J are TRBV3-1 and TRBJ2-2; 7 bases agree with TRBD2. The CDR3 contains 17 residues. The V and J ends lost 0 bases and 0 bases, in that order; junction bases with no gene match: 4. CDR1 LGHDT and CDR2 YNNKEL come from the germline V gene (reference sequence). CDR3 coding DNA: TGTGCCAGCAGCCAAGATAGGGCGGGAGCGAACACCGGGGAGCTGTTTTTT. Protein sequence: CASSQDRAGANTGELFF.

This clonotype was detected a few times. The V and J genes are TRBV7-9 and TRBJ2-7, with D unresolved. The V gene's germline CDR1 is SEHNR and CDR2 FQNEAQ (reference sequence). CDR3 length: 17 amino acids. Trimming removed 0 bases from V and 3 bases from J, with 18 bases in between. This chain's CDR3 is CASSLAPAFDPNYEQYF. CDR3 DNA: TGTGCCAGCAGCTTAGCCCCAGCTTTTGACCCGAACTACGAGCAGTACTTC. Using reference TRBV7-9 and TRBJ2-7 for the parts outside the CDR3, the full variable domain is DTGVSQNPRHKITKRGQNVTFRCDPISEHNRLYWYRQTLGQGPEFLTYFQNEAQLEKSRLLSDRFSAERPKGSFSTLEIQRTEQGDSAMYLCASSLAPAFDPNYEQYFGPGTRLTVT.

The V and J genes are TRBV6-1 and TRBJ1-1; D unclear. Germline V gene sequence: CDR1 MNHNS, CDR2 SASEGT. Trimming cost V 6 bases and J 0 bases, with 11 bases left between them. The CDR3 consists of 14 residues. The CDR3 DNA follows: TGTGCCAGCAGGGCAGCCTACCTGAACACTGAAGCTTTCTTT. Amino acids: CASRAAYLNTEAFF.

The gene calls are TRBV27 and TRBJ1-2; D is ambiguous. This CDR3 comprises 13 residues. The germline V and J ends were trimmed by 3 bases and 2 bases, with 7 bases remaining between them. CDR1 and CDR2 (germline): MNHEY, SMNVEV (reference sequence). The CDR3 spells CASSFGLNYGYTF. CDR3 DNA: TGTGCCAGCAGTTTCGGGCTCAACTATGGCTACACCTTC.

This clonotype was seen more than once but under ten times. The chain joins TRBV11-3 to TRBJ2-1; the D call may be TRBD1 or TRBD2 (5 bases each). V shed 5 bases and J shed 7 bases, with 18 bases lying between them. The CDR3 has 15 amino acids. The germline gives CDR1 SGHNT, CDR2 YENEEA. DNA of the CDR3: TGTGCCAGCAGCAAAGCCAGAGGGGCTCGGAATGAGCAGTTCTTC. This sequence encodes CASSKARGARNEQFF.

V is TRBV7-9 and J is TRBJ2-3, with unresolved D. Looked up from germline, CDR1 is SEHNR and CDR2 is FQNEAQ (reference sequence). V was shortened by 5 bases and J by 6 bases, with 18 bases between the two germline ends. The CDR3 totals 15 residues. The chain's CDR3 is CASSPTVCTCDTQYF. The DNA of the CDR3 is TGTGCCAGCAGCCCGACGGTCTGTACATGTGATACGCAGTATTTT.

This clonotype was counted only a few times. The CDR3 nucleotides read TGTGCCAGCAGCTCCGGACAGGTCCTAAATTCACCCCTCCACTTT. Its protein product is CASSSGQVLNSPLHF. The chain employs TRBV7-9 and TRBJ1-6; 7 nucleotides match TRBD1. V was clipped by 4 bases and J by 7 bases; unmatched bases: 7. CDR3 length: 15 amino acids. Germline V gene lookup returns CDR1 SEHNR and CDR2 FQNEAQ (reference sequence).

CDR3 nucleotides: TGTGCCACCAGTGATTTCCGGGACAGTCGTTACGAGCAGTACTTC. It yields the protein CATSDFRDSRYEQYF. The V and J genes are TRBV24-1 and TRBJ2-7; 7 positions match TRBD1. V trimming: 1 base; J trimming: 4 bases; junction bases outside the gene matches: 6. CDR1 and CDR2 (germline): KGHDR, SFDVKD. This CDR3 has 15 amino acids.

This clonotype was observed a few times. The CDR3 DNA follows: TGCGCCAGCAGCCAAGACCCCGGTCGGGCGTACAATGAGCAGTTCTTC. Protein product: CASSQDPGRAYNEQFF. J is TRBJ2-1 and V is TRBV4-1; D is unresolved. Germline-derived CDR1 and CDR2 are MGHRA and YSYEKL. V was trimmed by 0 bases and J by 4 bases, leaving 13 bases between them. The CDR3 length is 16 residues.

In DNA, the CDR3 is TGTGCCAGCAGTTTATCACAGTTTGGCAATCAGCCCCAGCATTTT. Protein product: CASSLSQFGNQPQHF. This chain joins TRBV28 and TRBJ1-5, with D unclear. This CDR3 spans 15 amino acids. V was trimmed by 1 base and J by 2 bases, leaving 9 bases between them. The germline CDR1 and CDR2 sequences are MDHEN and SYDVKM.

The genes are TRBV29-1 and TRBJ2-3; tentative D call: TRBD1 (5 bases). Between the trimmed V and J ends, which lost 1 base and 0 bases, there was a span of 11 bases. The V gene's germline CDR1 is SQVTM and CDR2 ANQGSEA. The CDR3 spans 15 residues. CDR3 sequence reads: CSVEVSGWSTDTQYF. CDR3 bases: TGCAGCGTTGAAGTGTCAGGGTGGAGCACAGATACGCAGTATTTT.

In its sample, this clonotype was seen a few times. V and J are TRBV5-6 and TRBJ2-1; the D gene is possibly TRBD2 (5 bases). Germline V gene data show CDR1 as SGHDT and CDR2 as YYEEEE. V was cut by 0 bases and J by 4 bases, with 8 bases left in between. The CDR3 runs to 14 residues. CDR3 amino acids: CASSLVLGYNEQFF. The CDR3 DNA reads TGTGCCAGCAGCTTGGTACTAGGGTACAATGAGCAGTTCTTC. The variable domain in full, completed from reference TRBV5-6 and TRBJ2-1, reads DAGVTQSPTHLIKTRGQQVTLRCSPKSGHDTVSWYQQALGQGPQFIFQYYEEEERQRGNFPDRFSGHQFPNYSSELNVNALLLGDSALYLCASSLVLGYNEQFFGPGTRLTVL.

The chain combines TRBV20-1 with TRBJ2-1; 9 positions match TRBD2. CDR1 and CDR2 (germline): DFQATT, SNEGSKA (reference sequence). The V gene end was trimmed by 3 bases and the J gene end by 3 bases; junction bases not matched to a gene: 3. The CDR3 spans 14 residues. The CDR3 reads CSASSGSHYNEQFF. DNA for the CDR3: TGCAGTGCTAGTAGCGGGAGCCACTACAATGAGCAGTTCTTC.